The clone carrying this T cell receptor (beta chain) was recorded a few times. Antigen specificity is unknown. At the DNA level, this CDR3 is encoded by other sequences in the same sample as well. The sample belongs to a study of OX40 agonist ivuxolimab in advanced cancers. Study summary: With a range of roughly 20 to 79, age averaged roughly 60 years, and about 82% were male.

General study results and limits: Partial responders treated at 0.1-3.0 mg/kg exhibited clonal expansion among the lowest measured.

TCRdb keeps only in-frame clones here, not all; method: immunoSEQ multiplex PCR. The table records tens of thousands of clones, about 88% of them present only once. The source was CD4+ or CD8+ T cells sorted from blood, collected in a trial of the OX40 agonist ivuxolimab. The sequence was collected from an adult with an advanced solid tumor such as melanoma, head and neck, liver or kidney cancer.

Written as DNA, the CDR3 is TGCAGCGTGAGGACGGTGAACACTGAAGCTTTCTTT. Protein: CSVRTVNTEAFF. The chain joins TRBV29-1 to TRBJ1-1; D not resolved. The CDR3 length is 12 residues. Trimming removed 6 bases from V and 0 bases from J, with 8 bases in between. CDR1 is SQVTM, CDR2 ANQGSEA, per germline.